This TCR beta chain was documented in a study of cytomegalovirus exposure and HLA in healthy donors (dated by TCRdb to 2015 to 2018). Some background on the complete study: In an earlier analysis of 587 of the donors, 250 to 300 Gb of sequence data and 117 million unique TCR beta sequences from about 179 million T cells were reported. All discovery cohort repertoires had been generated using a single sequencing platform. In a later analysis, previously published TCR beta repertoires from fewer than 750 donors were re-analyzed and high-resolution HLA genotyping was added so that TCR occurrence patterns could be studied. Genome-wide SNP genotypes for about 65% of the roughly 670 donors were used in a later genetic analysis, which treated that subset as a discovery cohort. The T cell repertoires of 550 to 850 subjects were profiled by immunosequencing and related to cytomegalovirus serostatus. Rather than drawing on any new phenotypic data, the later analysis identified candidate immune exposures from TCR beta sequences and the way those sequences occurred across donors. Typing coverage differed by locus: A, B, C, DRB1 and DQB1 were typed in roughly 620-630 donors, DQA1 in 522, DPA1 in 600 to 610, and DPB1 in 472. Alongside the repertoire data, information on donor age, sex, ethnicity and CMV serostatus was compiled. Among the roughly 380 genotyped donors, around 81% belonged to the genetic ancestry cluster associated with self-reported Caucasian donors. Around 320 gigabases of sequencing data and tens of millions of unique TCR sequences were included in an early release covering several hundred HLA-typed donors. Across approximately 420 genotyped donors of the cohort, an average of 235,054 unique TCR beta nucleotide sequences per donor were sequenced, and about a sixth of those sequences were non-productive. HLA typing included class I and class II loci at four-digit resolution. To decide whether each TCR beta V gene segment behaved as functional or pseudogenic, an earlier analysis of some 570 of the donors relied on high-throughput TCR beta sequencing. Along with the approximately 700-subject first cohort, a separate validation cohort of over 90 different subjects was used. The study aimed to test whether cataloging public T cell receptors could reveal signatures of past pathogen exposure. To predict cytomegalovirus infection status, the study brought together high-throughput TCR immunosequencing, statistical association of individual TCRs with disease status, and machine learning. Five DR-DQ haplotypes were handled as single units for association and clustering, since linkage in the cohort was strong.

The germline V gene provides CDR1 SGHRS and CDR2 YFSETQ. Including the terminal cysteine and phenylalanine, the CDR3 comprises 18 residues. Only the CDR3 region is kept as DNA, spanning 54 bases read in frame from base 1. From V the trimming removes 2 bases and from J it removes 5 bases, while the gene matches leave 8 bases of the junction unaccounted for. Comments on this clone: Its antigen target is currently unknown. There are no base qualities to consult, and no much larger clone falls within one base.

The cohort consisted of 600 to 750 healthy bone marrow donors. All cohort members were sampled while nominally healthy, although unrecorded immune exposures were likely present. The donor tested CMV seronegative and was one of the 352 seronegative cohort members. A peripheral blood sample was collected from each donor, and TCR beta sequencing was performed on peripheral blood mononuclear cells. Genomic DNA extraction from the blood cell samples was performed with the Qiagen DNeasy Blood Extraction Kit. The paper's findings and limits, for the study overall: In vitro tests confirmed that a few of the cytomegalovirus-associated TCR beta chains recognize cytomegalovirus antigens. In a later analysis, HLA-associated TCR beta chains showed more clonal expansion and lower generation probabilities than non-associated chains that were equally common. In a later genetic analysis, a missense DCLRE1C variant was associated with V-gene and J-gene trimming of TCR beta chains, and the association was replicated in an independent cohort. In the study, approximately 150 TCR beta chains were listed as associated with cytomegalovirus. Broadly in line with IMGT annotations, most TCR beta V segments showed up in productive rearrangements about 87% or about 30% of the time in an earlier analysis of 587 of the donors. The authors suggested that the approach could potentially be generalized to other disease states and immunological phenotypes. Roughly uniform sequencing depth across donors was assumed in presence/absence analyses, although this assumption may not hold. According to a later genetic analysis, donors in an Asian-associated ancestry cluster had fewer N-insertions in productive TCRs than the approximately 650-donor mean. In both the original and validation cohorts, the classifier was reported to diagnose cytomegalovirus status with high specificity and sensitivity. In a later analysis, most CMV-associated TCR beta chains were found to appear HLA-restricted, with HLA associations seemingly driven largely by CMV exposure. For the cohort, immune exposure information was limited to CMV serostatus. Some IMGT-functional V segments, including TRBV6-2 and TRBV6-3, could not be told apart with the 87-base-pair reads, so those segments were excluded. Across donors, most TCR sequences were observed very rarely, whereas some public TCRs were present in many individuals. The cohort was sequenced for TCR beta chains only, and without alpha or paired-chain data the features that could be detected were limited. HLA typing was unavailable for some donors at each locus, so association tests used only the typed subset. Several of the top co-occurrence clusters appeared to be linked to parvovirus B19, influenza, CMV and Epstein-Barr virus, according to a later analysis. The sequencing pipeline was judged likely to have produced a cluster of highly shared sequence variants as a technical artifact. A further reported finding was that TCR beta sequences accurately predicted the HLA-A and HLA-B alleles for most subjects in the first cohort. Seventeen rarely observed V segments, including chromosome 9 orphons, were excluded from the earlier analysis of approximately 500 of the donors because counts were too low. Assigning TCR associations to individual alleles was difficult when HLA alleles, especially DR and DQ, strongly co-occurred. Specific HLA alleles were associated with around 18,000 TCR beta sequences at a false discovery rate of 0.05 in a later analysis. Correlated functional status among segregating V segments might reflect linkage disequilibrium, but an unknown experimental factor could not be ruled out. According to a later analysis, TCR association rates differed among HLA loci, with DRB1 alleles showing the most associated TCRs and HLA-C alleles showing the fewest.

The library was produced with the immunoSEQ multiplex PCR assay. A mixture of 60 forward primers for TCR Vbeta segments and 13 reverse primers for TCR Jbeta segments was used in the multiplex PCR. The CDR3 region of rearranged TCR beta genes was amplified from genomic DNA with a multiplex PCR assay. The Illumina HiSeq System was used to sequence the amplified TCR beta libraries as 87-base-pair reads. The source study handled its data this way. A later analysis tallied 75 million to 85 million unique TCR beta chains across the 600 to 700 repertoires, and roughly 11 million of those chains were shared by two or more donors. A nearest-neighbor algorithm error-corrected the raw reads and collapsed the reads into unique sequences, merging closely related sequences to remove PCR and sequencing errors. Alignment of CDR3 sequences to IMGT reference sequences was used to assign V, D and J gene segments. For a sequence to be retained, a match of at least six nucleotides was required to both a V gene segment and a J gene segment. A rearrangement counted as productive if the CDR3 had no stop codons and remained in frame with V and J, and every other rearrangement counted as non-productive. CDR3 was defined according to IMGT convention as the region running from the second conserved V-encoded cysteine to the conserved J-encoded phenylalanine. The earlier analysis of about 590 of the donors excluded sequences that lacked an unambiguous match to a single V gene segment. In an earlier analysis of about 590 of the donors, a V segment was called functional when productive rearrangements were above 56.7%, and segregating when the standard deviation between donors exceeded 5%. A statistical classification framework was developed to diagnose cytomegalovirus status using the catalog of TCR beta chain sequences. In a later analysis, TCR nucleotide sequences were compared against IMGT/GENE-DB human TR gene sequences so that V and J genes could be assigned. Using the TCRdist pipeline, a later analysis assigned CDR3 sequences along with most-parsimonious VDJ recombination scenarios. In a later analysis, each TCR beta chain was defined by its CDR3 amino acid sequence together with its V-gene family, and reads without a unique V-gene family were excluded. A later analysis removed several hundred highly shared, low-generation-probability nucleotide sequences to deal with suspected cross-contamination and a sequencing artifact. A later analysis calculated a clonal expansion index for each public chain from normalized within-repertoire ranks of inferred template counts. In a later analysis, generation probabilities were computed using a VDJ recombination model fitted to out-of-frame rearrangements, and the results were checked against IGoR. A later analysis scored TCR-TCR, TCR-HLA and TCR-CMV co-occurrence with hypergeometric tests, applying a repertoire-size bias correction to TCR pairs. False discovery rates were estimated in a later analysis by permuting HLA or CMV assignments 20 times. A later analysis grouped co-occurring TCRs with DBSCAN, adding TCRdist sequence similarity when clustering within HLA-allele-positive subsets. Co-occurrence clustering excluded repertoires with fewer than 30,000 or more than 120,000 public chains, plus five with anomalous nucleotide sharing. Not all clones reach the TCRdb copy of this immuneACCESS table, which keeps in-frame sequences only. Checked studies attribute under half of the gap to unresolved V genes and leave the rest unexplained. The DNA was the basis for D and trimming; V, J and clone size are from that table. This sample has approximately 120,000 clones in its table, and roughly 77% of those were observed once. The top ten clonotypes cover about 1.8% of the sample.

Sequenced: PBMCs. The receptor was isolated from a young man in good health and CMV-seronegative. The chain was built from TRBV5-1 and TRBJ2-1; the central 15 bases match TRBD2. The CDR3 corresponds to CASSFGLAGGPSNNEQFF. The nucleotides are TGCGCCAGCAGCTTCGGACTAGCGGGGGGGCCTAGCAACAATGAGCAGTTCTTC.